This TCR beta chain was identified during a study of T cell repertoires in cytomegalovirus infection. Study information: Public TCR beta signatures indicated both CMV infection and matching HLA type.

Whole-study results and caveats: Identification of carriers of CMV plus the relevant HLA was achieved through cumulative public TCR beta family frequency. Clonotype analysis showed dominance of the ex vivo response by HLA-C-restricted CMV-specific TCR beta clonotypes.

This CDR3 has 12 amino acids. From germline, CDR1 is DFQATT and CDR2 SNEGSKA (reference sequence). V was cut by 3 bases and J by 2 bases, with 7 bases left in between. TCRdb used MiXCR to reprocess the reads, holding one entry per CDR3 protein. The repertoire holds tens of thousands of distinct CDR3 sequences, with 20% as singletons. This clonotype was detected many times. Antigen: not known. The chain employs TRBV20-1 and TRBJ2-5; tentatively, D is TRBD1 (5 bases). The sequence was collected from a human donor in good health (CMV status not recorded). Some clones in this sample may be carry-over from other donors' samples. Sequenced sample: PBMCs, sequenced either directly or after in vitro stimulation (not recorded which). The CDR3, as DNA: TGCAGTGCTAGGGGGCAGCAAGAGACCCAGTACTTC. Its translation: CSARGQQETQYF.